This T cell receptor beta chain was sequenced for a study of spatial heterogeneity in lung cancer. Time point noted: sample taken at primary tumor resection. Untreated early-stage non-small cell lung cancer patients, over 55 in total, were the donors. Sequencing was performed on whole RNA extracted from tumor and nontumor lung tissue, or from frozen PBMC, and the material was left unsorted. Germline CDR1 and CDR2: SGHRS and YFSETQ. CDR3 length: 13 residues. V lost 0 bases and J 6 bases, leaving 10 bases between the germline ends. This clonotype was seen more than once but under ten times. TCRdb recomputed calls from the 5' RACE reads with MiXCR, one row per CDR3 protein. The sample yields 9,500 to 11,000 distinct CDR3 sequences, 5.5% to 7.5% seen once.

This clonotype originated in a male donor with early-stage non-small cell lung cancer. Sequences were derived from PBMCs, sampled at surgery. V and J are TRBV5-1 and TRBJ2-7; D perhaps matches TRBD1 (6 bases). The chain's CDR3 is CASSLARGSEQYF. In nucleotides, the CDR3 is TGCGCCAGCAGCTTGGCCAGGGGCAGCGAGCAGTACTTC.